The next 14 T cell receptor beta chains were all read from a single sample in a study of control samples from healthy donors and cancer patients. The assay was immunoSEQ multiplex PCR, and TCRdb's table has in-frame clones only and misses some. In the table there are more than 150,000 clones, about 94% of which are singletons. Sample: blood. The receptor source for this set is a young woman in good health.

This clone was detected only a few times. The V and J genes are TRBV28 and TRBJ2-6; 7 nucleotides align to TRBD1. CDR3 length equals 16 residues. Per germline, CDR1 MDHEN and CDR2 SYDVKM. After removal of 6 bases from V and 0 bases from J, the junction contained 5 bases not matched to a gene. This chain's CDR3 is CASSTTGDSGANVLTF. The DNA for the CDR3 is TGTGCCAGCAGCACCACAGGGGACTCTGGGGCCAACGTCCTGACTTTC.

V is TRBV28 and J is TRBJ1-3; 9 bases agree with TRBD1. This CDR3 spans 14 amino acids. V lost 6 bases and J lost 4; bases outside the gene matches: 4. CDR1 MDHEN and CDR2 SYDVKM come from the germline V gene. The CDR3 DNA sequence: TGTGCCAGCAGCCGCGGGACAGGGGGAAACACCATATATTTT. Translation: CASSRGTGGNTIYF.

V is TRBV3-1 (or the pseudogene TRBV3-2) and J is TRBJ1-6; weak D call: TRBD1 (5 bases). This CDR3 comprises 16 residues. Trimming pared 3 bases from V and 4 bases from J, leaving 13 bases between. Germline V lookup: CDR1 LGHDT, CDR2 YNNKEL (reference sequence). The CDR3 DNA sequence: TGTGCCAGCAGCCACGGAGGGACCGGTTATAATTCACCCCTCCACTTT. This translates into CASSHGGTGYNSPLHF.

This clone was picked up one time. J is TRBJ2-7 and V is TRBV28, with 8 bases that match TRBD1. The germline gives CDR1 MDHEN, CDR2 SYDVKM. J was trimmed by 1 base and V by 6 bases; bases with no gene match: 5. This CDR3 has 14 amino acids. The DNA of the CDR3 is TGTGCCAGCAGCCGGGACAGGATGTCCTACGAGCAGTACTTC. Protein sequence: CASSRDRMSYEQYF.

In this sample, this clone turned up once. The chain couples TRBV2 to TRBJ2-2; 7 bases map to TRBD2. V was pared by 10 bases and J by 9 bases, with 14 bases of the junction left unmatched. From germline, CDR1 is SNHLY and CDR2 FYNNEI. CDR3 length: 14 amino acids. In DNA form, the CDR3 reads TGTGCCACGCTCAGTAGCGGGCCCCACCGGGAGCTGTTTTTT. This encodes CATLSSGPHRELFF.

DNA for the CDR3: TGTGCCAGCAGTAGGGACAGGGTGGGCAATCAGCCCCAGCATTTT. Protein product: CASSRDRVGNQPQHF. V gene TRBV2 combines with J gene TRBJ1-5; 9 nucleotides agree with TRBD1. V lost 5 bases to trimming and J lost 2 bases; unmatched junction nucleotides: 4. Germline CDR1 and CDR2: SNHLY and FYNNEI. The CDR3 spans 15 residues.

The chain joins TRBV7-9 to TRBJ2-3; D gene ambiguous. CDR1 SEHNR and CDR2 FQNEAQ come from the germline V gene (reference sequence). V lost 7 bases and J 6 bases, leaving 14 bases between the germline ends. The CDR3 consists of 13 residues. As DNA, the CDR3 is TGTGCCAGCATTAGCCCCTTCTTCGATACGCAGTATTTT. Encoded protein: CASISPFFDTQYF.

V usage is TRBV15 and J usage is TRBJ1-2; D not resolved. Germline CDR1 LNHNV, CDR2 YYDKDF (reference sequence). The CDR3 is 14 amino acids. Trimming removed 3 bases at V and 8 bases at J, with 16 bases between. The CDR3 here is CATSSRRTGSGYTF. Here the CDR3 DNA reads TGTGCCACCAGCAGTCGACGGACTGGATCCGGCTACACCTTC. The full variable domain, completed using reference TRBV15 and TRBJ1-2, is DAMVIQNPRYQVTQFGKPVTLSCSQTLNHNVMYWYQQKSSQAPKLLFHYYDKDFNNEADTPDNFQSRRPNTSFCFLDIRSPGLGDTAMYLCATSSRRTGSGYTFGSGTRLTVV.

The rearrangement links TRBV7-2 to TRBJ2-3; 7 bases line up with TRBD2. V dropped 6 bases and J dropped 2; count of bases not matched to a gene: 8. CDR3 length: 15 amino acids. The germline gives CDR1 SGHTA, CDR2 FQGNSA. The CDR3 loop is CASRPRTSFTDTQYF. The CDR3 bases are TGTGCCAGCAGGCCCAGGACTAGTTTCACAGATACGCAGTATTTT.

This clone is a singleton in its sample. The chain links TRBV10-3 to TRBJ1-2; 7 nucleotides align to TRBD1. The germline gives CDR1 ENHRY, CDR2 SYGVKD. The CDR3 sequence is 14 residues long. V was pared by 0 bases and J by 4 bases, with 2 bases of the junction left unmatched. CDR3 sequence (DNA): TGTGCCATCAGTGAGTCCCGGGACAGCTATGGCTACACCTTC. It encodes CAISESRDSYGYTF.

This chain links TRBV27 with TRBJ1-1, with D maybe TRBD1 (6 bases). The germline V and J ends were trimmed by 2 bases and 5 bases, with 9 bases remaining between them. Germline-derived CDR1 and CDR2 are MNHEY and SMNVEV (reference sequence). This CDR3 has 13 amino acids. In DNA form, the CDR3 reads TGTGCCAGCAGTTTAGGAGGGGGGACTGAAGCTTTCTTT. Translated, it gives CASSLGGGTEAFF.

The V and J genes are TRBV2 and TRBJ1-5; D gene unclear. V was pared by 5 bases and J by 0 bases, with 8 bases between. The CDR3 runs to 14 residues. Germline values: CDR1 SNHLY, CDR2 FYNNEI. The CDR3 reads CASSRLNSNQPQHF. The CDR3 DNA reads as TGTGCCAGCAGTCGCTTAAATAGCAATCAGCCCCAGCATTTT. Drawing the rest from reference TRBV2 and TRBJ1-5, the complete variable domain is EPEVTQTPSHQVTQMGQEVILRCVPISNHLYFYWYRQILGQKVEFLVSFYNNEISEKSEIFDDQFSVERPDGSNFTLKIRSTKLEDSAMYFCASSRLNSNQPQHFGDGTRLSIL.

This clone came up once. This chain joins TRBV6-5 and TRBJ2-6; D gene ambiguous. The CDR3 is 15 amino acids. Trimming shortened V by 5 bases and J by 0 bases, and 8 bases separated the two germline ends. The germline V gene encodes CDR1 MNHEY and CDR2 SVGAGI. The CDR3 reads CASSRLPSGANVLTF. DNA for the CDR3: TGTGCCAGCAGTAGACTTCCCTCTGGGGCCAACGTCCTGACTTTC.

This chain's CDR3 is CATSRRDLTDTQYF. The CDR3 DNA reads TGTGCCACCAGCAGGCGGGACCTCACAGATACGCAGTATTTT. This chain uses TRBV15 with TRBJ2-3, with D perhaps TRBD2 (6 bases). V was pared by 3 bases and J by 2 bases, with 9 bases between. Germline V gene data show CDR1 as LNHNV and CDR2 as YYDKDF (reference sequence). The CDR3 totals 14 residues.